Given below is one T cell receptor beta chain in context. A second PCR of 7 to 11 cycles used a sample-barcoded 5' primer and a J-beta primer mix. In TCRdb, the 5' RACE reads were re-called with MiXCR into one record per CDR3 protein. There are roughly 1.5 million distinct CDR3 sequences in the sample; 35% to 45% occur only once, and over 3.5% lies in the top ten. This entry comes from a study of blood T cells in healthy people across ages. Between the trimmed V and J ends, which lost 5 bases and 6 bases, there was a span of 13 bases. The CDR3 is 13 residues long. This chain links TRBV12-3 or TRBV12-4 with TRBJ2-5, with D possibly matching TRBD2 (5 bases). The TCR was taken from a woman under 30 in good health. The specimen sequenced was blood. For the CDR3, the DNA is TGTGCCAGCAGTGTAGATGGAGGACAGACCCAGTACTTC. Amino acids: CASSVDGGQTQYF.